What follows is one TCR beta chain and its context. The data stem from a study of chemoradiotherapy in HPV16-positive cancers. Background on the study: Candidate HPV-specific T-cell clones and common TCR motifs came from functional assays in two HPV16-positive patients.

Measured with immunoSEQ multiplex PCR; TCRdb has only the in-frame clones, and not every one. Here the sample spans 5,500 to 8,000 clones, over 70% being singletons. The sample here was taken from a patient who underwent chemoradiotherapy. This receptor was obtained from a human donor with HPV-associated anogenital cancer.

CDR3 residues: CASSLGQAINSPLHF. CDR3 sequence (DNA): TGCGCCAGCAGCTTGGGACAGGCCATCAATTCACCCCTCCACTTT. The chain carries TRBV5-1 and TRBJ1-6, with D possibly matching TRBD1 (6 bases). In germline, CDR1 is SGHRS, CDR2 YFSETQ. This CDR3 has 15 residues. Deletions cut 0 bases from V and 7 bases from J, with 11 bases between.